This is a list of T cell receptor beta chains from one sample in a study of blood T cell repertoires in COVID-19. Libraries were prepared by immunoSEQ multiplex PCR; TCRdb keeps only in-frame clonotypes and omits some of them. The sample shows approximately 220,000 clones, approximately 86% of them seen only once. Specimen: PBMCs or T cells enriched from blood (not recorded which). The receptors derive from a woman between 40 and 50 years old with acute COVID-19. Both conserved end residues are part of each CDR3. Each record gives: D gene, J gene, clone size, V gene, CDR3 protein, CDR3 DNA. The D gene is left open where the match is weak. Size is stated for part of the rows, as once, few or many counts, or as a class when the clone is expanded.

TRBD2,TRBJ2-1,NA,TRBV18,CASSPSGMTVNEQFF,TGTGCCAGCTCACCTAGCGGGATGACGGTCAATGAGCAGTTCTTC
TRBD2,TRBJ2-7,NA,TRBV19,CASSMRPSGKEQYF,TGTGCCAGTAGTATGAGACCTAGCGGTAAAGAGCAGTACTTC
NA,TRBJ1-1,few,TRBV28,CASSLTGRAEAFF,TGTGCCAGCAGTCTAACAGGGCGGGCTGAAGCTTTCTTT
NA,TRBJ1-3,NA,TRBV29-1,CSVVQDSGNTIYF,TGCAGCGTTGTACAGGACTCTGGAAACACCATATATTTT
TRBD1,TRBJ1-1,NA,TRBV6-4,CASSPQGTGTEAFF,TGTGCCAGCAGTCCACAGGGGACGGGCACTGAAGCTTTCTTT
NA,TRBJ2-1,NA,TRBV15,CATSRAQSYNEQFF,TGTGCCACCAGCAGAGCACAGTCCTACAATGAGCAGTTCTTC
NA,TRBJ2-7,NA,TRBV10-3,CATTLGGRYEQYF,TGTGCCACCACGCTAGGAGGTCGCTACGAGCAGTACTTC
NA,TRBJ1-5,NA,TRBV18,CASSPGEGMRQPQHF,TGTGCCAGCTCACCAGGGGAGGGGATGAGGCAGCCCCAGCATTTT
NA,TRBJ2-7,NA,TRBV20-1,CSASEAHSYEQYF,TGCAGTGCTAGTGAGGCACACTCCTACGAGCAGTACTTC
TRBD1,TRBJ1-2,NA,TRBV6-5,CASASGGSYGYTF,TGTGCCAGTGCCTCAGGGGGGAGCTATGGCTACACCTTC
TRBD1,TRBJ2-5,few,TRBV11-2,CASSRVRGRETQYF,TGTGCCAGCAGCCGAGTCAGGGGGCGAGAGACCCAGTACTTC
TRBD2,TRBJ2-1,NA,TRBV7-9,CASSLTGREGLYNEQFF,TGTGCCAGCAGCTTAACAGGCCGGGAGGGCCTCTACAATGAGCAGTTCTTC
TRBD1,TRBJ1-5,NA,TRBV28,CGVRDRGQIYQPQHF,TGTGGCGTCCGGGACAGGGGGCAAATTTATCAGCCCCAGCATTTT
NA,TRBJ2-3,NA,TRBV25-1,CASSGSWYTDTQYF,TGTGCCAGCAGCGGGAGTTGGTACACAGATACGCAGTATTTT
NA,TRBJ1-2,NA,TRBV7-3,CASSLAQNYGYTF,TGTGCCAGCAGCTTAGCCCAGAACTATGGCTACACCTTC
TRBD2,TRBJ2-2,NA,TRBV19,CATTLLAGETGELFF,TGTGCCACCACACTCCTAGCGGGAGAGACCGGGGAGCTGTTTTTT
NA,TRBJ1-2,few,TRBV6-5,CASSYSKTGVFYGYTF,TGTGCCAGCAGTTACTCGAAGACAGGTGTTTTCTATGGCTACACCTTC
NA,TRBJ1-1,NA,TRBV7-2,CASSSTWGGTEAFF,TGTGCCAGCAGCAGCACCTGGGGGGGCACTGAAGCTTTCTTT
NA,TRBJ2-2,NA,TRBV6-5,CASSLRTGELFF,TGTGCCAGCAGCCTTCGCACCGGGGAGCTGTTTTTT
TRBD2,TRBJ2-1,NA,TRBV11-3,CASSLGGTSGSREQFF,TGTGCCAGCAGCTTAGGGGGGACTAGCGGGAGTCGTGAGCAGTTCTTC
NA,TRBJ2-1,once,TRBV3-1/TRBV3-2,CASSQWRDLSNEQFF,TGTGCCAGCAGCCAGTGGCGGGACTTATCCAATGAGCAGTTCTTC
TRBD2,TRBJ2-2,NA,TRBV2,CASAAGASTGELFF,TGTGCCAGCGCCGCGGGAGCAAGCACCGGGGAGCTGTTTTTT
TRBD1,TRBJ1-4,NA,TRBV19,CASSITGQGGEKLFF,TGTGCCAGTAGTATAACGGGACAGGGGGGTGAAAAACTGTTTTTT
TRBD2,TRBJ2-1,NA,TRBV10-2,CASSGGGGSSYNEQFF,TGCGCCAGCAGTGGGGGCGGGGGGAGCTCCTACAATGAGCAGTTCTTC
TRBD1,TRBJ1-6,NA,TRBV28,CASSYRTGGSPLHF,TGTGCCAGCAGTTACCGGACAGGGGGGTCACCCCTCCACTTT
TRBD2,TRBJ2-1,NA,TRBV5-1,CASSLGEGNEQFF,TGCGCCAGCAGCTTGGGGGAGGGGAATGAGCAGTTCTTC
NA,TRBJ2-1,NA,TRBV10-2,CASGTGTLDNEQFF,TGCGCCAGCGGAACCGGGACACTAGACAATGAGCAGTTCTTC
NA,TRBJ2-1,NA,TRBV7-2,CASSLRGSIDEQFF,TGTGCCAGCAGCTTAAGGGGTTCAATTGATGAGCAGTTCTTC
TRBD2,TRBJ2-3,NA,TRBV6-2/TRBV6-3,CASSSRVGGSVRDTQYF,TGTGCCAGCAGTTCGCGGGTCGGCGGGAGTGTGCGGGATACGCAGTATTTT
TRBD2,TRBJ2-3,NA,TRBV4-3,CASSQELAGSTDTQYF,TGCGCCAGCAGCCAAGAGCTAGCGGGGAGCACAGATACGCAGTATTTT
TRBD1,TRBJ2-7,once,TRBV9,CASSVGDRVYEQYF,TGTGCCAGCAGCGTAGGGGACAGAGTCTACGAGCAGTACTTC
NA,TRBJ2-1,NA,TRBV7-2,CASSTRAFQQFF,TGTGCCAGCAGCACTAGGGCATTTCAGCAGTTCTTC
TRBD1,TRBJ1-1,NA,TRBV5-1,CASSLGDRGRGTEAFF,TGCGCCAGCAGCTTGGGTGACAGGGGGCGCGGGACTGAAGCTTTCTTT
NA,TRBJ2-7,NA,TRBV21-1,CASSAGKGGDRGIYEQYF,TGTGCCAGCAGCGCAGGTAAGGGGGGGGACAGGGGTATCTACGAGCAGTACTTC
NA,TRBJ2-3,NA,TRBV7-2,CASSLAGGLRRDTQYF,TGTGCCAGCAGCTTAGCGGGGGGTCTACGGAGGGATACGCAGTATTTT
NA,TRBJ2-3,NA,TRBV12-3/TRBV12-4,CASSHNTQYF,TGTGCCAGCAGTCACAATACGCAGTATTTT
NA,TRBJ1-1,NA,TRBV19,CASSMGPNTEAFF,TGTGCCAGTAGTATGGGGCCGAACACTGAAGCTTTCTTT
TRBD1,TRBJ2-1,NA,TRBV19,CASSIGTGIQDEQFF,TGTGCCAGTAGTATAGGGACAGGGATTCAAGATGAGCAGTTCTTC
NA,TRBJ2-7,NA,TRBV5-1,CASSTRRLTGYEQYF,TGCGCCAGCAGCACAAGACGGTTAACAGGGTACGAGCAGTACTTC
TRBD2,TRBJ2-2,NA,TRBV27,CASSRELAGTGELFF,TGTGCCAGCTCCCGGGAACTAGCGGGGACCGGGGAGCTGTTTTTT
NA,TRBJ1-1,NA,TRBV9,CASSVGSERQYTEAFF,TGTGCCAGCAGCGTGGGGTCGGAGCGGCAATACACTGAAGCTTTCTTT
TRBD2,TRBJ2-1,NA,TRBV5-1,CANPELAGPKNEQFF,TGCGCCAACCCTGAATTAGCGGGACCGAAAAATGAGCAGTTCTTC
NA,TRBJ2-1,NA,TRBV28,CASSFFLRDYNEQFF,TGTGCCAGCAGTTTTTTTCTGCGGGACTACAATGAGCAGTTCTTC
NA,TRBJ2-5,NA,TRBV3-1/TRBV3-2,CASSLPGGDPEAQYF,TGTGCCAGCAGCCTCCCGGGGGGCGACCCGGAGGCCCAGTACTTC
TRBD2,TRBJ2-2,NA,TRBV4-3,CASSQVTSGNGELFF,TGCGCCAGCAGCCAGGTCACTAGCGGGAACGGGGAGCTGTTTTTT